These 27 T cell receptor beta chains came from one sample sequenced in a study of blood T cell repertoires in COVID-19. The assay was immunoSEQ multiplex PCR, and TCRdb's table has in-frame clones only and misses some. This sample has about 20,000 clones, with 79% found just once. The specimen sequenced was peripheral blood. These receptors all come from a man older than 75 with acute or convalescent COVID-19.

The chain has TRBV7-2 and TRBJ2-5; 8 nucleotides line up with TRBD2. The CDR3 is 15 residues long. V was clipped by 5 bases and J by 0 bases; unmatched bases: 5. CDR1 SGHTA and CDR2 FQGNSA come from the germline V gene. CDR3: CASSPGGGNQETQYF. DNA for the CDR3: TGTGCCAGCAGCCCGGGGGGGGGTAACCAAGAGACCCAGTACTTC.

In this sample, this clone turned up a few times. This chain links TRBV28 with TRBJ1-2; weak D call: TRBD1 (6 bases). The germline gives CDR1 MDHEN, CDR2 SYDVKM. V was shortened by 3 bases and J by 2 bases, with 10 bases between the two germline ends. The CDR3 runs to 14 residues. CDR3 in amino acids: CASSFLDRNYGYTF. In DNA form, the CDR3 reads TGTGCCAGCAGTTTTTTGGACAGAAACTATGGCTACACCTTC.

The genes are TRBV5-1 and TRBJ1-5, with TRBD1 matching 8 bases. The V segment lost 0 bases and the J segment 3 bases; nucleotides outside the gene matches: 2. CDR1 is SGHRS, CDR2 YFSETQ, per germline. The CDR3 spans 15 residues. CDR3 sequence reads: CASSLGTGTNQPQHF. The DNA for the CDR3 is TGCGCCAGCAGCTTGGGGACAGGGACCAATCAGCCCCAGCATTTT.

The chain is built from TRBV7-3 and TRBJ1-4; D is unclear. This CDR3 spans 17 amino acids. Germline values: CDR1 SGHTA, CDR2 FQGTGA. Trimming removed 3 bases at V and 5 bases at J, with 19 bases between. CDR3 amino acids: CASSFLKPGANNEKLFF. The CDR3 DNA sequence: TGTGCCAGCAGCTTTCTTAAGCCGGGAGCCAACAATGAAAAACTGTTTTTT.

CDR3 nucleotide sequence: TGTGCCTGGAGCGACAGGGCCTTCTCTGGAAACACCATATATTTT. This codes for CAWSDRAFSGNTIYF. This sequence joins TRBV30 and TRBJ1-3; 7 nucleotides align to TRBD1. Germline V gives CDR1 GTSNPN, CDR2 SVGIG (reference sequence). This CDR3 comprises 15 residues. J was trimmed by 0 bases and V by 3 bases; bases with no gene match: 5.

The V gene is TRBV7-9, the J gene TRBJ1-4; tentative D call: TRBD1 (6 bases). This CDR3 region has 15 residues. The V gene lost 6 bases and the J gene lost 0 bases, with 11 bases spanning the gap. In germline, CDR1 is SEHNR, CDR2 FQNEAQ (reference sequence). CDR3 sequence: CASRRTASTNEKLFF. The CDR3 DNA sequence: TGTGCCAGCAGACGGACAGCCTCAACTAATGAAAAACTGTTTTTT.

The chain joins TRBV30 to TRBJ1-2; 11 bases agree with TRBD1. There are 18 residues in the CDR3. The J segment lost 2 bases and the V segment lost 0 bases, leaving 11 bases of the junction unmatched. The V gene's germline CDR1 is GTSNPN and CDR2 SVGIG (reference sequence). CDR3 loop: CAWSVIWTGGEYNYGYTF. The DNA of the CDR3 is TGTGCCTGGAGTGTTATTTGGACAGGGGGCGAATACAACTATGGCTACACCTTC.

V is TRBV10-3 and J is TRBJ1-1; perhaps TRBD1 as D (5 bases). Looked up from germline, CDR1 is ENHRY and CDR2 is SYGVKD. The CDR3 length is 13 residues. V shed 3 bases and J shed 11 bases, with 16 bases lying between them. This CDR3 reads CAISDRTGVGAFF. DNA of the CDR3: TGTGCCATCAGTGATAGGACGGGGGTAGGGGCTTTCTTT.

CDR3 protein: CASSESGPSEQFF. In DNA form, the CDR3 reads TGCGCCAGCAGTGAGTCGGGCCCCAGTGAGCAGTTCTTC. The chain carries TRBV10-2 and TRBJ2-1; D is unclear. CDR3 length: 13 amino acids. V was pared by 0 bases and J by 9 bases, with 9 bases between. In germline, CDR1 is WSHSY, CDR2 SAAADI.

The chain employs TRBV7-9 and TRBJ1-2; 11 bases map to TRBD1. Germline V lookup: CDR1 SEHNR, CDR2 FQNEAQ (reference sequence). The CDR3 covers 16 residues. J was trimmed by 6 bases and V by 5 bases; bases with no gene match: 11. DNA for the CDR3: TGTGCCAGCAGCCAAGATGGGACAGGGGGTTCGGATGGCTACACCTTC. Its translation is CASSQDGTGGSDGYTF. The whole variable domain, filled in from reference TRBV7-9 and TRBJ1-2, reads DTGVSQNPRHKITKRGQNVTFRCDPISEHNRLYWYRQTLGQGPEFLTYFQNEAQLEKSRLLSDRFSAERPKGSFSTLEIQRTEQGDSAMYLCASSQDGTGGSDGYTFGSGTRLTVV.

The chain joins TRBV5-1 to TRBJ1-1, with 8 bases matching TRBD1. The germline gives CDR1 SGHRS, CDR2 YFSETQ. This CDR3 has 13 residues. Germline trimming cut 4 bases from V and 8 bases from J; bases unmatched to any gene: 7. The CDR3 is CASSEGQGIEAFF. Here the CDR3 DNA reads TGCGCCAGCAGCGAAGGACAGGGTATAGAAGCTTTCTTT. The variable domain in full, completed from reference TRBV5-1 and TRBJ1-1, reads KAGVTQTPRYLIKTRGQQVTLSCSPISGHRSVSWYQQTPGQGLQFLFEYFSETQRNKGNFPGRFSGRQFSNSRSEMNVSTLELGDSALYLCASSEGQGIEAFFGQGTRLTVV.

The V and J genes are TRBV5-6 and TRBJ1-4; TRBD1 matches 9 bases. Losses at the gene ends were 0 bases for V and 6 bases for J; bases not matched to a gene: 3. Germline CDR1 reads SGHDT; CDR2 reads YYEEEE. The CDR3 is 15 amino acids. DNA of the CDR3: TGTGCCAGCAGCTTGGGGTGGACAGGGGATGAAAAACTGTTTTTT. It translates to CASSLGWTGDEKLFF.

This chain joins TRBV27 and TRBJ2-7, with D maybe TRBD1 (5 bases). Trimming removed 2 bases from V and 5 bases from J, with 10 bases in between. Germline V gives CDR1 MNHEY, CDR2 SMNVEV (reference sequence). The CDR3 length is 13 residues. In DNA, the CDR3 is TGTGCCAGCAGTTTACAGGGTTTCCACGAGCAGTACTTC. Protein sequence: CASSLQGFHEQYF.

The chain carries TRBV30 and TRBJ2-7; D is possibly TRBD1 (5 bases). V lost 1 base to trimming and J lost 3 bases, with 19 bases between them. The germline gives CDR1 GTSNPN, CDR2 SVGIG (reference sequence). This CDR3 region has 16 residues. CDR3 sequence reads: CAWSAAITGLLYEQYF. As DNA, the CDR3 is TGTGCCTGGAGTGCAGCCATAACAGGTCTCCTCTACGAGCAGTACTTC.

A single count supports this clone. This rearrangement joins TRBV1 to TRBJ2-1; the D call in the table, TRBD2, was not verified against the DNA. TRBV1 is classified as a pseudogene. This CDR3 region has 16 residues. CDR3 DNA sequence: TGCACCAGCAGCCAACAAGGGGACTACTCACCCAATGAGCAGTTCTTC. Amino acids: CTSSQQGDYSPNEQFF.

The chain links TRBV2 to TRBJ2-3; 8 bases line up with TRBD2. The CDR3 totals 16 residues. The germline gives CDR1 SNHLY, CDR2 FYNNEI. V was pared by 4 bases and J by 0 bases, with 6 bases of the junction left unmatched. This CDR3 is CASSASGSPSTDTQYF. Here the CDR3 DNA reads TGTGCCAGCAGTGCCAGCGGGAGCCCTAGCACAGATACGCAGTATTTT.

The chain carries TRBV16 and TRBJ1-4; 7 bases are a match to TRBD1. The trim removed 2 bases at V and 7 bases at J, leaving 13 bases unmatched. The germline gives CDR1 KGHSY, CDR2 FQNENV. The CDR3 extends over 17 amino acids. In nucleotides, the CDR3 is TGTGCCAGCAGCCAAACGAGAAAGGGGGCGGAAGGTGAAAAACTGTTTTTT. This codes for CASSQTRKGAEGEKLFF.

This chain joins TRBV7-9 and TRBJ1-2; D is perhaps TRBD1 (6 bases). CDR3 length: 14 residues. Germline V CDR1 and CDR2: SEHNR, FQNEAQ (reference sequence). The V and J ends lost 5 bases and 5 bases respectively, with 15 bases between them. CDR3 region: CASSLGQILYGYTF. The CDR3 DNA reads as TGTGCCAGCAGCCTCGGACAGATCCTGTATGGCTACACCTTC.

This chain joins TRBV6-2 or TRBV6-3 and TRBJ2-1, with D unresolved. Trimming pared 0 bases from V and 8 bases from J, leaving 8 bases between. Germline V gives CDR1 MNHEY, CDR2 SVGEGT. The CDR3 runs to 13 residues. DNA of the CDR3: TGTGCCAGCAGTTACTCGAACATCCATGAGCAGTTCTTC. Its translation: CASSYSNIHEQFF.

This chain uses TRBV19 with TRBJ2-3; 7 positions match TRBD2. After removal of 5 bases from V and 0 bases from J, the junction contained 5 bases not matched to a gene. Per the germline V gene, CDR1 is LNHDA and CDR2 is SQIVND (reference sequence). CDR3 length equals 15 residues. As DNA, the CDR3 is TGTGCCAGTAGTCTCCAGCGGGGAAGCACAGATACGCAGTATTTT. This encodes CASSLQRGSTDTQYF.

The V and J genes are TRBV19 and TRBJ1-2, with a tentative D call TRBD1 (5 bases). The germline V gene encodes CDR1 LNHDA and CDR2 SQIVND (reference sequence). CDR3 length equals 12 residues. Trimming shortened V by 6 bases and J by 6 bases, and 11 bases separated the two germline ends. CDR3 amino acids: CASREGLDGYTF. CDR3 in DNA: TGTGCCAGTAGGGAGGGACTGGATGGCTACACCTTC.

This chain's CDR3 is CATSDPDSRADTQYF. CDR3 coding DNA: TGTGCCACCAGTGACCCCGACAGCAGGGCAGATACGCAGTATTTT. The chain joins TRBV24-1 to TRBJ2-3; D might be TRBD1 (5 bases). The V end was cut by 4 bases, the J end by 4 bases, with 14 bases between. The length of the CDR3 is 15 residues. Germline-derived CDR1 and CDR2 are KGHDR and SFDVKD.

J is TRBJ2-5 and V is TRBV11-2; D might be TRBD2 (6 bases). The germline CDR1 and CDR2 sequences are SGHAT and FQNNGV. The CDR3 loop spans 13 amino acids. The V and J ends lost 7 bases and 4 bases respectively, with 13 bases between them. Here the CDR3 DNA reads TGTGCCAGCACCGGAGGGTTGGCAGAGACCCAGTACTTC. The encoded protein is CASTGGLAETQYF.

V gene TRBV5-4 combines with J gene TRBJ2-7, with D maybe TRBD2 (6 bases). The germline V and J ends were trimmed by 2 bases and 3 bases, with 12 bases remaining between them. The CDR3 extends over 14 amino acids. In germline, CDR1 is SGHNT, CDR2 YYREEE (reference sequence). CDR3 DNA sequence: TGTGCCAGCAGCTTCGGTAGCGGTCGCTACGAGCAGTACTTC. It specifies CASSFGSGRYEQYF.

This clone was detected a few times. The chain joins TRBV10-3 to TRBJ2-1, with TRBD2 identical over 14 bases. CDR3 length equals 20 residues. With 6 bases clipped from V and 8 bases from J, the junction kept 21 bases outside the gene matches. CDR1 is ENHRY, CDR2 SYGVKD, per germline. CDR3 DNA: TGTGCCATCAGCGAACCGGACAGGGACGGACTAGCGGGAGGATTGGATGAGCAGTTCTTC. It translates to CAISEPDRDGLAGGLDEQFF.

The J gene is TRBJ1-1, the V gene TRBV2; a possible D gene is TRBD1 (5 bases). The ends were cut back, 3 bases at V and 0 bases at J, with 11 bases in the middle. In germline, CDR1 is SNHLY, CDR2 FYNNEI. The CDR3 extends over 15 amino acids. CDR3 sequence (DNA): TGTGCCAGCAGTGAGGGCAGGGTAATGAACACTGAAGCTTTCTTT. Translating it yields CASSEGRVMNTEAFF.

The CDR3 region has the DNA TGTGCCAGCAGCCGATTAGCGGCCGAAGAGACCCAGTACTTC. Encoded protein: CASSRLAAEETQYF. The V gene is TRBV2, the J gene TRBJ2-5; TRBD2 might be the D (6 bases). The CDR3 runs 14 residues. Germline CDR1 SNHLY, CDR2 FYNNEI. V was trimmed by 6 bases and J by 3 bases, leaving 14 bases between them.